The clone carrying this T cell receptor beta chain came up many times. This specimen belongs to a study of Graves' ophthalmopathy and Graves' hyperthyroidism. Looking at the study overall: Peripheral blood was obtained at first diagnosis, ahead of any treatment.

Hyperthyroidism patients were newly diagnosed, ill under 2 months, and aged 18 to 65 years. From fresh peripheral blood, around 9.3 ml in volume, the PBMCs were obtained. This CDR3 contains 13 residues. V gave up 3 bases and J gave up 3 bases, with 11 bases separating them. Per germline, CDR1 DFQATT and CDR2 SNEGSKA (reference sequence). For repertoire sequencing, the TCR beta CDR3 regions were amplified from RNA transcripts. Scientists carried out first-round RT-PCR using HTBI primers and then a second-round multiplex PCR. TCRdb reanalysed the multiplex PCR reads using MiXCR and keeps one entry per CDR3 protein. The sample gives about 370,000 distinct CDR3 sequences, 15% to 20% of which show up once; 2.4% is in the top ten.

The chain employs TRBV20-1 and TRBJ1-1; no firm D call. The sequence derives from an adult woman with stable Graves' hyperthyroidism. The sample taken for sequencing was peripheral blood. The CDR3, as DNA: TGCAGTGCTAGCAGAGGAACGGACACTGAAGCTTTCTTT. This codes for CSASRGTDTEAFF.